This entry features one T cell receptor (beta chain) sequence. Its antigen is not identified. These data are taken from a study of T cells after yellow fever vaccination. Conversion of TCR transcripts into cDNA relied on 5'RACE template switching, which added a universal primer site and UMIs. TCRdb used MiXCR to reprocess the 5' RACE reads, holding one entry per CDR3 protein. The table includes 450,000 to 550,000 distinct CDR3 sequences, just over 20% detected once. V shed 5 bases, J shed 1 base, and the junction held 9 bases outside the gene matches. Germline CDR1 LGHDT, CDR2 YNNKEL (reference sequence). The CDR3 length is 16 residues. Study outcomes and limitations: The secondary response peaked faster, at day 5 versus 15, but was weaker.

The receptor comes from a man aged 18-30 years who received the YFV17D yellow fever vaccine. Specimen: PBMCs, collected 21 days after the first yellow fever vaccination. V usage is TRBV3-1 and J usage is TRBJ2-5; 8 bases line up with TRBD1. The CDR3 bases are TGTGCCAGCAGCTTTTGGACAGGGACCTTCCAAGAGACCCAGTACTTC. Encoded protein: CASSFWTGTFQETQYF.